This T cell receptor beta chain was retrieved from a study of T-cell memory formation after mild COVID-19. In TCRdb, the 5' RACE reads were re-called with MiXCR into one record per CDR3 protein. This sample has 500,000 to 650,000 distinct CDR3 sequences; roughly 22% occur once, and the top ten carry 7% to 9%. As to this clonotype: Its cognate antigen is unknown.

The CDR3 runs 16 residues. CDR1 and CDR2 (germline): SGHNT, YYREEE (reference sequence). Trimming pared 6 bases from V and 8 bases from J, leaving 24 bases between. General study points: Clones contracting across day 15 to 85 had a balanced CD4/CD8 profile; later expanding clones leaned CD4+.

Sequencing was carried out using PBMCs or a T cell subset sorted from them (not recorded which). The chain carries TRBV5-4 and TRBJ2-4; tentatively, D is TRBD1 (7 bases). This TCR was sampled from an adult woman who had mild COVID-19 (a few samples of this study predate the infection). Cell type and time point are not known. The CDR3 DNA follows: TGTGCCAGCAAGCAGGGGGGACCCCATGGGAGAGACATTCAGTACTTC. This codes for CASKQGGPHGRDIQYF. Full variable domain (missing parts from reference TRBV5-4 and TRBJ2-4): ETGVTQSPTHLIKTRGQQVTLRCSSQSGHNTVSWYQQALGQGPQFIFQYYREEENGRGNFPPRFSGLQFPNYSSELNVNALELDDSALYLCASKQGGPHGRDIQYFGAGTRLSVL.